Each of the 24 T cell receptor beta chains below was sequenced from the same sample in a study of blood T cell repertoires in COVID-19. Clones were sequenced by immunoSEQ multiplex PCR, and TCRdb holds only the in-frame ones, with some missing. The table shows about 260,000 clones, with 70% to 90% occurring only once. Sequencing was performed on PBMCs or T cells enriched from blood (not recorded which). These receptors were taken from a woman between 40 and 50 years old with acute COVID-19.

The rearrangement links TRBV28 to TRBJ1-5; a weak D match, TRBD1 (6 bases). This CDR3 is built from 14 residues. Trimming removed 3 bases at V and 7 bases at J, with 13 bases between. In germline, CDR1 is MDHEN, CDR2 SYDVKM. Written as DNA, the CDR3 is TGTGCCAGCAGTTTTCAGGGGACGGGGCAGCCCCAGCATTTT. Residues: CASSFQGTGQPQHF.

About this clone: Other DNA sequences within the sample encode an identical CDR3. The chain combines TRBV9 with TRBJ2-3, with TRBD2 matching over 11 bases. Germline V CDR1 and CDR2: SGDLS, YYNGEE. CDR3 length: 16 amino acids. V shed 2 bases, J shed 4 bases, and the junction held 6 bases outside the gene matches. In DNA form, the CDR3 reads TGTGCCAGCAGCGTCGGAACTAGCGGGAGAGCAGATACGCAGTATTTT. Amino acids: CASSVGTSGRADTQYF.

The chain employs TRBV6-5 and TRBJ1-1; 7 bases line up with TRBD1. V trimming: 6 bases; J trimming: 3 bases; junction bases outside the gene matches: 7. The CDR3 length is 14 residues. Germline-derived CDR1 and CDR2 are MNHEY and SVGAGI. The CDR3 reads CASRGGAWDTEAFF. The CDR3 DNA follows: TGTGCCAGCAGAGGGGGCGCGTGGGACACTGAAGCTTTCTTT.

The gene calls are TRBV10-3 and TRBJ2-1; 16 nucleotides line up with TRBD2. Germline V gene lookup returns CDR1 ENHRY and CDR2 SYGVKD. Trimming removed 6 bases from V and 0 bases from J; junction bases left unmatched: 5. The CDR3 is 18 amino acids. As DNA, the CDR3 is TGTGCCATCAGGCCGGGACTAGCGGGGGGGGGCTCCTACAATGAGCAGTTCTTC. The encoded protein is CAIRPGLAGGGSYNEQFF.

The CDR3 nucleotides read TGTGCCAGCAGTTCCTGGGACAGATTCGGAAACACCATATATTTT. Protein: CASSSWDRFGNTIYF. The chain employs TRBV28 and TRBJ1-3, with 7 bases matching TRBD1. CDR1 and CDR2 (germline): MDHEN, SYDVKM. The V segment lost 4 bases and the J segment 4 bases; nucleotides outside the gene matches: 7. This CDR3 is 15 amino acids long.

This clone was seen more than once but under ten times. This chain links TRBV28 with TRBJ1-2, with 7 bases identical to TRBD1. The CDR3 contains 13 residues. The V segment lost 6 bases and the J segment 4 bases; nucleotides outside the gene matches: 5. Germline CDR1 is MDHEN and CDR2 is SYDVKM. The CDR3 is CASRNRDSYGYTF. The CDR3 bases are TGTGCCAGCAGAAACCGGGACAGCTATGGCTACACCTTC.

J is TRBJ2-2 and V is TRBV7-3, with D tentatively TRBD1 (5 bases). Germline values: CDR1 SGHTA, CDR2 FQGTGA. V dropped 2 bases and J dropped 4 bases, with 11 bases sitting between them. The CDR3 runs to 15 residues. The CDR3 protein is CASSLLGASTGELFF. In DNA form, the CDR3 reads TGTGCCAGCAGCTTATTAGGGGCCAGCACCGGGGAGCTGTTTTTT. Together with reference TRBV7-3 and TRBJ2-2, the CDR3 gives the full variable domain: GAGVSQTPSNKVTEKGKYVELRCDPISGHTALYWYRQSLGQGPEFLIYFQGTGAADDSGLPNDRFFAVRPEGSVSTLKIQRTERGDSAVYLCASSLLGASTGELFFGEGSRLTVL.

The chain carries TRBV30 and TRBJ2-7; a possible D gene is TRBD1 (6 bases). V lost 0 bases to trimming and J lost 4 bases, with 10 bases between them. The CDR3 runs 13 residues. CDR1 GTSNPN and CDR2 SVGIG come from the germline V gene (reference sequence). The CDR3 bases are TGTGCCTGGAGTGTACTCGACAGGTACGAGCAGTACTTC. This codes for CAWSVLDRYEQYF.

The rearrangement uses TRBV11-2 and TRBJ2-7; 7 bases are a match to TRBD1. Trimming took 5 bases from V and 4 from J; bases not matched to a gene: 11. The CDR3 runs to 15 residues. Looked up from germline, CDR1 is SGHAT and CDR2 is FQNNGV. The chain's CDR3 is CASSDIPGQLYEQYF. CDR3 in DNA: TGTGCCAGCAGCGATATACCGGGACAGTTGTACGAGCAGTACTTC. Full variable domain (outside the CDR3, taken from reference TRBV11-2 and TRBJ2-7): EAGVAQSPRYKIIEKRQSVAFWCNPISGHATLYWYQQILGQGPKLLIQFQNNGVVDDSQLPKDRFSAERLKGVDSTLKIQPAKLEDSAVYLCASSDIPGQLYEQYFGPGTRLTVT.

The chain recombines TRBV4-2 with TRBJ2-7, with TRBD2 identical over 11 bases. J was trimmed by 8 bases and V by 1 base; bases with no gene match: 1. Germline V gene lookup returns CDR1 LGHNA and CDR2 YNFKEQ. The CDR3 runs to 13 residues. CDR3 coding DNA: TGTGCCAGCAGCCAAGGACTAGCGGGGAAGCAGTACTTC. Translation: CASSQGLAGKQYF.

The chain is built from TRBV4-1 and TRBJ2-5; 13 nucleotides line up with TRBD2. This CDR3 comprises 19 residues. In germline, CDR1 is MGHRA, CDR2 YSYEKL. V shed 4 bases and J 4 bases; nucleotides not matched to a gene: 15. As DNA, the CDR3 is TGCGCCAGCAGCCCACTTGGACTAGCGGGAGACTGGGAATTAGAGACCCAGTACTTC. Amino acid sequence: CASSPLGLAGDWELETQYF.

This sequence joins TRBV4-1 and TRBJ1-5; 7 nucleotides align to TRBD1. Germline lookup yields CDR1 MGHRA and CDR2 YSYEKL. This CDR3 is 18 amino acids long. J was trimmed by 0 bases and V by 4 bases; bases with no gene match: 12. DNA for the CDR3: TGCGCCAGCAGCCCAGGGGGGTTTACAGAATATAGCAATCAGCCCCAGCATTTT. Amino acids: CASSPGGFTEYSNQPQHF.

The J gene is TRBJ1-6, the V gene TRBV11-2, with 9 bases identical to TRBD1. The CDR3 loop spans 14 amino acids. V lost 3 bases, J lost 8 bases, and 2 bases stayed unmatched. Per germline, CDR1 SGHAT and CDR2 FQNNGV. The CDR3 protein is CASSFGTGYSPLHF. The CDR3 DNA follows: TGTGCCAGCAGCTTTGGGACAGGGTATTCACCCCTCCACTTT.

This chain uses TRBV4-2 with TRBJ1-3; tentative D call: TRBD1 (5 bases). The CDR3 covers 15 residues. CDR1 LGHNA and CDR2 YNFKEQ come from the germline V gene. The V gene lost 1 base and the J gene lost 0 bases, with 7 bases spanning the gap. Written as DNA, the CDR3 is TGTGCCAGCAGCCAAGTAGACAGCTCTGGAAACACCATATATTTT. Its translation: CASSQVDSSGNTIYF.

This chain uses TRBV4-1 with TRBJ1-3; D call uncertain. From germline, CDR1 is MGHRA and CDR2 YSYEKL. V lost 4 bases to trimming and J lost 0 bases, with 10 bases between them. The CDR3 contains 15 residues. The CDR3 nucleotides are TGCGCCAGCAGCCCAACACAGATCTCTGGAAACACCATATATTTT. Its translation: CASSPTQISGNTIYF.

The CDR3 protein is CASTLCLACEQYV. As DNA, the CDR3 is TGTGCCAGCACCCTTTGTCTAGCCTGCGAGCAGTACGTC. The rearrangement uses TRBV5-5 and TRBJ2-7, with D maybe TRBD2 (5 bases). Germline lookup yields CDR1 SGHKS and CDR2 YYEKEE (reference sequence). The CDR3 runs to 13 residues. Between the trimmed V and J ends, which lost 6 bases and 6 bases, there was a span of 16 bases.

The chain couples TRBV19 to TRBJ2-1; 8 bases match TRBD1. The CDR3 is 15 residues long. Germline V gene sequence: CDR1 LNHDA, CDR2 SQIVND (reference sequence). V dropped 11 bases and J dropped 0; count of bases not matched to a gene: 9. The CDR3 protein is CAASRDRISYNEQFF. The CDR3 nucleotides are TGTGCCGCGTCCCGGGACAGGATCTCCTACAATGAGCAGTTCTTC.

The CDR3 DNA reads TGCGCCAGCAGCTTGAATCCAGGGAATCTCTACGAGCAGTACTTC. It encodes CASSLNPGNLYEQYF. The chain uses TRBV5-1 and TRBJ2-7; the D gene is possibly TRBD1 (5 bases). The germline CDR1 and CDR2 sequences are SGHRS and YFSETQ. This CDR3 has 15 residues. V lost 1 base to trimming and J lost 3 bases, with 14 bases between them. Variable domain in full (rest from reference TRBV5-1 and TRBJ2-7): KAGVTQTPRYLIKTRGQQVTLSCSPISGHRSVSWYQQTPGQGLQFLFEYFSETQRNKGNFPGRFSGRQFSNSRSEMNVSTLELGDSALYLCASSLNPGNLYEQYFGPGTRLTVT.

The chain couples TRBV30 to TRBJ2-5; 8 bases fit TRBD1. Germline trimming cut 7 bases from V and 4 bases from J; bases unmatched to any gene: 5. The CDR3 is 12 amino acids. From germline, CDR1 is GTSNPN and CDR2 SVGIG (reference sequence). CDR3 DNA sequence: TGTGCCTATACAGGGGGATTAGAGACCCAGTACTTC. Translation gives CAYTGGLETQYF.

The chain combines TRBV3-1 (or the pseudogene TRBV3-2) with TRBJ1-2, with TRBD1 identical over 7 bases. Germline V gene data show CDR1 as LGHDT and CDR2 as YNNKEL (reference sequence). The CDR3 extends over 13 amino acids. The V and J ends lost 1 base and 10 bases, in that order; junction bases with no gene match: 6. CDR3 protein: CASSQGSDRDYTF. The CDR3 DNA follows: TGTGCCAGCAGCCAAGGCAGTGACAGGGACTACACCTTC.

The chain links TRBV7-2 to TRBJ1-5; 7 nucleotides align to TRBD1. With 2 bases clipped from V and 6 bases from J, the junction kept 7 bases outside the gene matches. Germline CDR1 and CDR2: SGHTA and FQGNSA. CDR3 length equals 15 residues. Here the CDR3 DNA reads TGTGCCAGCAGCTTAACAGGGGTAGGTAGTCAGCCCCAGCATTTT. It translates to CASSLTGVGSQPQHF.

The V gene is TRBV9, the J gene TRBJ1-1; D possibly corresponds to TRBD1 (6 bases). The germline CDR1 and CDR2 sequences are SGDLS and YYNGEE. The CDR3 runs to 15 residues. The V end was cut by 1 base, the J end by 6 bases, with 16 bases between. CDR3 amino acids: CASSVSGTQDAEAFF. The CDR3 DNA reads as TGTGCCAGCAGCGTATCCGGGACACAAGACGCTGAAGCTTTCTTT.

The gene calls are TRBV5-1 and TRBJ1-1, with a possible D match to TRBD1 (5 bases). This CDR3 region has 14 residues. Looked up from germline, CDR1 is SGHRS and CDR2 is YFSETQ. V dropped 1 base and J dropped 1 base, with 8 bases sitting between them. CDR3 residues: CASSLQGTNTEAFF. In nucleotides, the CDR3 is TGCGCCAGCAGCTTGCAGGGCACGAACACTGAAGCTTTCTTT.

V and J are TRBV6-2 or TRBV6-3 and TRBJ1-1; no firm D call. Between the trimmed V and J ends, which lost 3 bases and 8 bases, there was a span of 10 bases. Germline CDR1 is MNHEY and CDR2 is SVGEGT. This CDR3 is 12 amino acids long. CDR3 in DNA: TGTGCCAGCAGTTATTGGAGGGCAGAAGCTTTCTTT. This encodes CASSYWRAEAFF.